A selection of T cell receptor beta chains follows, all from one sample in a study of metastatic and nonmetastatic thyroid tumors. Via MiXCR, TCRdb re-called the PCR reads. In the table there are around 30,000 clones, around a fifth of which are singletons. Sequencing used blood. Source of these receptors: a female donor with papillary thyroid cancer or a benign thyroid nodule (not recorded which). Some clones in this sample may be carry-over from other donors' samples. Both conserved end residues are part of each CDR3. D genes are given only for firm matches. Only part of the rows carry a size: once, few, many, or a class if the clone is expanded.

v_call: TRBV6-1
d_call: .
j_call: TRBJ1-2
clone_size: .
cdr3_nt: TGTGCCAGCGTCAGGGACACACGATCTAACTATGGCTACACCTTC
cdr3_aa: CASVRDTRSNYGYTF

v_call: TRBV15
d_call: TRBD1
j_call: TRBJ1-2
clone_size: many
cdr3_nt: TGTGCCACCAGCAGAGGGGGGGGACAGGGTTCCTATGGCTACACCTTC
cdr3_aa: CATSRGGGQGSYGYTF

v_call: TRBV5-1
d_call: TRBD2
j_call: TRBJ2-1
clone_size: many
cdr3_nt: TGCGCCAGCAGCTTCGGGGGGGCACCATACAATGAGCAGTTCTTC
cdr3_aa: CASSFGGAPYNEQFF

v_call: TRBV6-1
d_call: .
j_call: TRBJ2-5
clone_size: many
cdr3_nt: TGTGCCAGCAACTGGCAGGGGTACCGAGAGACCCAGTACTTC
cdr3_aa: CASNWQGYRETQYF

v_call: TRBV6-1
d_call: .
j_call: TRBJ2-7
clone_size: .
cdr3_nt: TGTGCCAGCAGCGGGGAACCCGGGAGTGGCGAGCAGTACTTC
cdr3_aa: CASSGEPGSGEQYF

v_call: TRBV12-3/TRBV12-4
d_call: .
j_call: TRBJ2-7
clone_size: .
cdr3_nt: TGTGCCAGAAGCGGAGGTTACGAGCAGTACTTC
cdr3_aa: CARSGGYEQYF

v_call: TRBV28
d_call: TRBD1
j_call: TRBJ1-2
clone_size: many
cdr3_nt: TGTGCCAGCAGCGGGGACAGGGGGCGAGGTGGCTACACCTTC
cdr3_aa: CASSGDRGRGGYTF

v_call: TRBV7-9
d_call: .
j_call: TRBJ1-1
clone_size: few
cdr3_nt: TGTGCCAGCAGCTCCGGGGGGAGAGCTTTCTTT
cdr3_aa: CASSSGGRAFF

v_call: TRBV12-3/TRBV12-4
d_call: .
j_call: TRBJ2-3
clone_size: many
cdr3_nt: TGTGCCAGCAGGGAAGGGAGACGGTTTAGCACAGATACGCAGTATTTT
cdr3_aa: CASREGRRFSTDTQYF

v_call: TRBV28
d_call: .
j_call: TRBJ1-1
clone_size: .
cdr3_nt: TGTGCCAGCAGTTCGGGGATTCTTGCAGAAGCTTTCTTT
cdr3_aa: CASSSGILAEAFF

v_call: TRBV11-2
d_call: .
j_call: TRBJ2-2
clone_size: .
cdr3_nt: TGTGCCAGCAGCTCCGGAATACACACCGGGGAGCTGTTTTTT
cdr3_aa: CASSSGIHTGELFF

v_call: TRBV9
d_call: .
j_call: TRBJ1-1
clone_size: many
cdr3_nt: TGTGCCAGCAGCTCCCAGAGTATGGGCACTGAAGCTTTCTTT
cdr3_aa: CASSSQSMGTEAFF

v_call: TRBV10-3
d_call: .
j_call: TRBJ1-2
clone_size: .
cdr3_nt: TGTGCCATCAGTGGACAGGCGATCGGCTACACCTTC
cdr3_aa: CAISGQAIGYTF

v_call: TRBV4-1
d_call: .
j_call: TRBJ1-4
clone_size: many
cdr3_nt: TGCGCCAGCAGCCTCCATCCACAGGCTACCAATGAAAAACTGTTTTTT
cdr3_aa: CASSLHPQATNEKLFF

v_call: TRBV6-5
d_call: TRBD1
j_call: TRBJ1-1
clone_size: many
cdr3_nt: TGTGCCAGCAGACGCAGAATATCCGGGACAGGTCTGAACACTGAAGCTTTCTTT
cdr3_aa: CASRRRISGTGLNTEAFF

v_call: TRBV12-3/TRBV12-4
d_call: .
j_call: TRBJ1-3
clone_size: many
cdr3_nt: TGTGCCAGCAGTTTAGACACAGCTGCCGAGCGAAACACCATATATTTT
cdr3_aa: CASSLDTAAERNTIYF

v_call: TRBV2
d_call: .
j_call: TRBJ1-2
clone_size: many
cdr3_nt: TGTGCCAGCAGTGAATGGACAGAGACCTATGGCTACACCTTC
cdr3_aa: CASSEWTETYGYTF

v_call: TRBV24-1
d_call: TRBD1
j_call: TRBJ1-2
clone_size: .
cdr3_nt: TGTGCCACCCAGGACAGGGACTATGGCTACACCTTC
cdr3_aa: CATQDRDYGYTF

v_call: TRBV18
d_call: TRBD2
j_call: TRBJ2-7
clone_size: many
cdr3_nt: TGTGCCAGCTCCCCGGGGACTAGCGGGAGTGGGGGCTCCTACGAGCAGTACTTC
cdr3_aa: CASSPGTSGSGGSYEQYF

v_call: TRBV30
d_call: .
j_call: TRBJ1-1
clone_size: medium-sized
cdr3_nt: TGTGCCTGGAGTTTAGCGAGTCAAGCTTTCTTT
cdr3_aa: CAWSLASQAFF

v_call: TRBV3-1
d_call: TRBD2
j_call: TRBJ2-1
clone_size: many
cdr3_nt: TGTGCCAGCAGCCCCTCGGGGGGGGTCTCCTACAATGAGCAGTTCTTC
cdr3_aa: CASSPSGGVSYNEQFF

v_call: TRBV11-2
d_call: .
j_call: TRBJ2-1
clone_size: once
cdr3_nt: TGTGCCAGCAGCTTAGTCGGGGCCAGCTCCTACAATGAGCAGTTCTTC
cdr3_aa: CASSLVGASSYNEQFF

v_call: TRBV5-1
d_call: TRBD2
j_call: TRBJ2-7
clone_size: many
cdr3_nt: TGCGCCAGCAGCTTGGATCGACTAGCGGGCGATGAGCAGTACTTC
cdr3_aa: CASSLDRLAGDEQYF

v_call: TRBV4-1
d_call: .
j_call: TRBJ2-7
clone_size: medium-sized
cdr3_nt: TGCGCCAGCAGCCAAGTGGGGTTGTCCTCCTACGAGCAGTACTTC
cdr3_aa: CASSQVGLSSYEQYF

v_call: TRBV2
d_call: .
j_call: TRBJ2-5
clone_size: .
cdr3_nt: TGTGCCAGCAGTGTAGAGGGGGAGACCCAGTACTTC
cdr3_aa: CASSVEGETQYF

v_call: TRBV5-1
d_call: .
j_call: TRBJ2-1
clone_size: many
cdr3_nt: TGCGCCAGCAGCTCCACGTCTAGCGACAATGAGCAGTTCTTC
cdr3_aa: CASSSTSSDNEQFF

v_call: TRBV11-2
d_call: .
j_call: TRBJ2-5
clone_size: many
cdr3_nt: TGTGCCAGCAGCCCTCGTGGAGGGTACCAAGAGACCCAGTACTTC
cdr3_aa: CASSPRGGYQETQYF

v_call: TRBV10-3
d_call: .
j_call: TRBJ1-2
clone_size: many
cdr3_nt: TGTGCCATCAGCACCAGTGGGGGGGCCACTAACTATGGCTACACCTTC
cdr3_aa: CAISTSGGATNYGYTF

v_call: TRBV20-1
d_call: TRBD2
j_call: TRBJ2-5
clone_size: many
cdr3_nt: TGCAGTGCTCCCGGACTAGCGGTGGAGACCCAGTACTTC
cdr3_aa: CSAPGLAVETQYF

v_call: TRBV7-6
d_call: TRBD2
j_call: TRBJ2-1
clone_size: many
cdr3_nt: TGTGCCAGCAGCTTACACCGGACTAGCTGGAACTCCTACAATGAGCAGTTCTTC
cdr3_aa: CASSLHRTSWNSYNEQFF

v_call: TRBV24-1
d_call: TRBD2
j_call: TRBJ2-1
clone_size: few
cdr3_nt: TGTGCCACCAGTGATTTGGGGGAGGGCAGGAACAATGAGCAGTTCTTC
cdr3_aa: CATSDLGEGRNNEQFF

v_call: TRBV6-1
d_call: .
j_call: TRBJ2-5
clone_size: few
cdr3_nt: TGTGCCAGCAGTGACCCGCCGAGCCAAGAGACCCAGTACTTC
cdr3_aa: CASSDPPSQETQYF

v_call: TRBV28
d_call: .
j_call: TRBJ2-2
clone_size: few
cdr3_nt: TGTGCCAGCAGCGAAGCGGGCCAAACCGGGGAGCTGTTTTTT
cdr3_aa: CASSEAGQTGELFF

v_call: TRBV6-2/TRBV6-3
d_call: TRBD2
j_call: TRBJ2-7
clone_size: many
cdr3_nt: TGTGCCAGCAGACCCGGGACTAGCTTCAACGAGCAGTACTTC
cdr3_aa: CASRPGTSFNEQYF

v_call: TRBV28
d_call: .
j_call: TRBJ2-3
clone_size: .
cdr3_nt: TGTGCCAGCAGTGCGATAGGAGGATGGGATACGCAGTATTTT
cdr3_aa: CASSAIGGWDTQYF

v_call: TRBV2
d_call: .
j_call: TRBJ1-5
clone_size: .
cdr3_nt: TGTGCCAGCAGTGAAAGCTGGAATCAGCCCCAGCATTTT
cdr3_aa: CASSESWNQPQHF

v_call: TRBV5-1
d_call: TRBD1
j_call: TRBJ2-1
clone_size: many
cdr3_nt: TGCGCCAGCAGCTCCCCTCAACAGGGGGTTGACAATGAGCAGTTCTTC
cdr3_aa: CASSSPQQGVDNEQFF

v_call: TRBV7-6
d_call: .
j_call: TRBJ2-7
clone_size: many
cdr3_nt: TGTGCCAGCAGCCAACCTGACCGGGAGCAGTACTTC
cdr3_aa: CASSQPDREQYF

v_call: TRBV5-1
d_call: .
j_call: TRBJ2-7
clone_size: many
cdr3_nt: TGCGCCAGCAGCTTCGGGGTCGAGCAGTACTTC
cdr3_aa: CASSFGVEQYF

v_call: TRBV9
d_call: .
j_call: TRBJ2-1
clone_size: many
cdr3_nt: TGTGCCAGCAGCGTAGAGGCAGACAGCTACAATGAGCAGTTCTTC
cdr3_aa: CASSVEADSYNEQFF

v_call: TRBV15
d_call: .
j_call: TRBJ1-6
clone_size: .
cdr3_nt: TGTGCCACCAGCAGAGATAGAGGGAATAATTCACCCCTCCACTTT
cdr3_aa: CATSRDRGNNSPLHF

v_call: TRBV19
d_call: TRBD2
j_call: TRBJ2-2
clone_size: .
cdr3_nt: TGTGCCAGTAGTATCATTGGAGCGGGGTCCGGGGAGCTGTTTTTT
cdr3_aa: CASSIIGAGSGELFF

v_call: TRBV10-2
d_call: .
j_call: TRBJ2-2
clone_size: few
cdr3_nt: TGCGCCAGCAGTGGTCCCAATGGGAGGGAGCTGTTTTTT
cdr3_aa: CASSGPNGRELFF

v_call: TRBV28
d_call: .
j_call: TRBJ2-3
clone_size: few
cdr3_nt: TGTGCCAGCAATATCGACACAGATACGCAGTATTTT
cdr3_aa: CASNIDTDTQYF

v_call: TRBV11-2
d_call: .
j_call: TRBJ2-3
clone_size: .
cdr3_nt: TGTGCCAGCAGCTTGGTGGGGAGCATAGATACGCAGTATTTT
cdr3_aa: CASSLVGSIDTQYF

v_call: TRBV20-1
d_call: TRBD1
j_call: TRBJ2-7
clone_size: many
cdr3_nt: TGCAGTGCTAGACAACCGGGGACAGGGCCCGCCGAGCAGTACTTC
cdr3_aa: CSARQPGTGPAEQYF

v_call: TRBV11-1
d_call: .
j_call: TRBJ2-1
clone_size: many
cdr3_nt: TGTGCCAGCAGTGATAGCGGTAGTTCCTACAATGAGCAGTTCTTC
cdr3_aa: CASSDSGSSYNEQFF

v_call: TRBV11-2
d_call: .
j_call: TRBJ2-3
clone_size: .
cdr3_nt: TGTGCCAGCAGCTTGGACAGACTCACAGATACGCAGTATTTT
cdr3_aa: CASSLDRLTDTQYF

v_call: TRBV7-2
d_call: TRBD1
j_call: TRBJ2-7
clone_size: .
cdr3_nt: TGTGCCAGCAGCTTAGCTTCGGGGACAGTCTCCTACGAGCAGTACTTC
cdr3_aa: CASSLASGTVSYEQYF

v_call: TRBV29-1
d_call: .
j_call: TRBJ1-2
clone_size: .
cdr3_nt: TGCAGCGTTGAACCAACCCCCTCGGTCTGCTATGGCTACACCTTC
cdr3_aa: CSVEPTPSVCYGYTF

v_call: TRBV20-1
d_call: .
j_call: TRBJ2-5
clone_size: .
cdr3_nt: TGCAGTGCTACCGGGGCTAGCGTAGAGACCCAGTACTTC
cdr3_aa: CSATGASVETQYF

v_call: TRBV20-1
d_call: TRBD2
j_call: TRBJ2-3
clone_size: .
cdr3_nt: TGCAGTGCCCACCTAGCGGGAGAATCAGATACGCAGTATTTT
cdr3_aa: CSAHLAGESDTQYF

v_call: TRBV19
d_call: .
j_call: TRBJ1-5
clone_size: many
cdr3_nt: TGTGCCAGTAGTATAGGTGGATTATGGAGCAATCAGCCCCAGCATTTT
cdr3_aa: CASSIGGLWSNQPQHF

v_call: TRBV6-1
d_call: .
j_call: TRBJ1-1
clone_size: many
cdr3_nt: TGTGCCAGCAGCCCCGGGGGGGCCCCCTTTCGCCTTGGGGCTTTCTTT
cdr3_aa: CASSPGGAPFRLGAFF